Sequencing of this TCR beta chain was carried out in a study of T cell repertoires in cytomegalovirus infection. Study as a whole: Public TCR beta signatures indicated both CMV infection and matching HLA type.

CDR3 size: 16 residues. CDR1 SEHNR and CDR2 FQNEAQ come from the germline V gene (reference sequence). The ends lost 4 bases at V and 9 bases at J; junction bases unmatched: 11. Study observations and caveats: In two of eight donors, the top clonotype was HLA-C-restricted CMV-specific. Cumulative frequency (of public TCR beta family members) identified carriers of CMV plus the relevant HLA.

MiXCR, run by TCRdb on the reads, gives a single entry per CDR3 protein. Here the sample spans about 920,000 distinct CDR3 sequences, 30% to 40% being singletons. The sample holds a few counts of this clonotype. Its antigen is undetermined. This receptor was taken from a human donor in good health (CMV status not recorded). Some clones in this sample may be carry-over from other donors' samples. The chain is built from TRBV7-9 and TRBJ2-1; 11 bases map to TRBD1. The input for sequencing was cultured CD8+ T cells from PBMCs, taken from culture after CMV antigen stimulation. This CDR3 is CASSSLLGTGGSEQFF. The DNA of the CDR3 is TGTGCCAGCAGCTCCCTCTTGGGGACAGGGGGTAGTGAGCAGTTCTTC. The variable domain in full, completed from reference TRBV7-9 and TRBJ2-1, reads DTGVSQNPRHKITKRGQNVTFRCDPISEHNRLYWYRQTLGQGPEFLTYFQNEAQLEKSRLLSDRFSAERPKGSFSTLEIQRTEQGDSAMYLCASSSLLGTGGSEQFFGPGTRLTVL.